This T cell receptor (beta chain) comes out of a study of T cells after somatic rescue of genetic block. Assay used: immunoSEQ multiplex PCR; TCRdb lists only in-frame clones, some missing. The sample lists tens of thousands of clones, around 89% seen once, with around 1.6% in the top ten. The germline CDR1 and CDR2 sequences are SGDLS and YYNGEE. J was trimmed by 0 bases and V by 0 bases; bases with no gene match: 11. The CDR3 consists of 18 residues. The sequence was obtained from a woman aged 18-29 years. This chain links TRBV9 with TRBJ2-5; TRBD2 aligns across 7 bases. Sequencing was done on a sample of peripheral blood mononuclear cells (PBMCs). In DNA, the CDR3 is TGTGCCAGCAGCGTAGGGAAAGCGGGGAAAAGTTACCAAGAGACCCAGTACTTC. Its translation: CASSVGKAGKSYQETQYF.